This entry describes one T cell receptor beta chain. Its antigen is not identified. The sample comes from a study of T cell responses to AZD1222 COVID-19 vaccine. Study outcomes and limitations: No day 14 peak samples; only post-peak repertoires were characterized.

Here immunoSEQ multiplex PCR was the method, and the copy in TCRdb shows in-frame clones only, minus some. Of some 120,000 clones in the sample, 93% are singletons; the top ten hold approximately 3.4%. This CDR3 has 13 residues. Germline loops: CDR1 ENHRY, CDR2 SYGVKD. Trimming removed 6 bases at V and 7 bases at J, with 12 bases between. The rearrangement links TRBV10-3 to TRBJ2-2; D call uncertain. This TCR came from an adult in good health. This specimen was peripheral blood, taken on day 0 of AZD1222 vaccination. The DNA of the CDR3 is TGTGCCATCAGCGCAGGTTCGGTCGGGGAGCTGTTTTTT. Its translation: CAISAGSVGELFF.